Following are 5 T cell receptor beta chains from one sample sequenced in a study of early T cells in non-severe SARS-CoV-2 infection. MiXCR, applied by TCRdb to the 5' RACE reads, yields one record per CDR3 protein. The sample includes more than 75,000 distinct CDR3 sequences, approximately 14% of them seen just once. Input material: whole blood. The receptors derive from an adult who was a healthcare worker with PCR-confirmed SARS-CoV-2 infection or an uninfected control (not recorded which).

This clonotype came up a few times. This rearrangement joins TRBV11-2 to TRBJ2-5; D unclear. V was clipped by 2 bases and J by 2 bases, with 9 bases between them. Germline assignment: CDR1 SGHAT and CDR2 FQNNGV. This CDR3 contains 14 residues. The CDR3 coding sequence is TGTGCCAGCAGCTTAAGTCCGGGTCAAGAGACCCAGTACTTC. Encoded protein: CASSLSPGQETQYF.

The rearrangement uses TRBV28 and TRBJ2-4; TRBD2 agrees at 7 bases. The trim removed 3 bases at V and 3 bases at J, leaving 8 bases unmatched. There are 16 residues in the CDR3. Germline-derived CDR1 and CDR2 are MDHEN and SYDVKM. CDR3 DNA sequence: TGTGCCAGCAGTTTTTCAGCGGGGTCTGTCAAAAACATTCAGTACTTC. Encoded protein: CASSFSAGSVKNIQYF.

This clonotype showed up just a few times. V is TRBV7-9 and J is TRBJ1-4; 9 bases agree with TRBD1. V lost 4 bases and J lost 7; bases outside the gene matches: 10. There are 16 residues in the CDR3. CDR1 and CDR2 (germline): SEHNR, FQNEAQ (reference sequence). CDR3 residues: CASSSTHRGRSEKLFF. In DNA form, the CDR3 reads TGTGCCAGCAGCTCTACCCACAGGGGGCGCAGTGAAAAACTGTTTTTT.

The rearrangement uses TRBV11-3 and TRBJ2-2, with TRBD1 as a possible D gene (5 bases). The CDR3 has 13 amino acids. CDR1 SGHNT and CDR2 YENEEA come from the germline V gene. Trimming pared 5 bases from V and 4 bases from J, leaving 8 bases between. CDR3 in DNA: TGTGCCAGCAGCAAAGACAGCACCGGGGAGCTGTTTTTT. It specifies CASSKDSTGELFF.

The V call is TRBV11-2, the J call TRBJ2-7, with 7 bases aligning to TRBD1. Germline V gives CDR1 SGHAT, CDR2 FQNNGV. This CDR3 spans 15 amino acids. Trimming took 1 base from V and 3 from J; bases not matched to a gene: 6. CDR3 sequence: CASSLGGTALYEQYF. The CDR3 DNA is TGTGCCAGCAGCTTAGGGGGGACAGCTCTCTACGAGCAGTACTTC.